Reported below is one T cell receptor (beta chain). V gave up 6 bases and J gave up 2 bases; unmatched junction bases: 9. CDR3 length: 15 amino acids. In germline, CDR1 is MNHEY, CDR2 SMNVEV (reference sequence). Seattle patients were enrolled during active infection and followed longitudinally. Original analysis: It was from reference gene primer amplification that nucleated cell counts were estimated. The table came from immunoSEQ multiplex PCR; TCRdb's copy has only in-frame clones and leaves some out. Clone size and the V and J calls come from that table; the DNA yielded D and trimming. The table includes roughly 390,000 clones, approximately 89% detected once. The data were obtained in a study of blood T cell repertoires in COVID-19. About the study: COVID-19 samples collected from the United States, Italy and Spain covered acute and convalescent phases. The analysed material was cDNA or gDNA that came from T cells, B-cell-depleted T cells, or PBMCs.

The gene calls are TRBV27 and TRBJ1-2; 7 bases match TRBD1. This clonotype was sampled from a woman aged 25 to 39 with COVID-19, enrolled during active disease. Sample: peripheral blood. The CDR3 loop is CASRSLGGTNYGYTF. In DNA, the CDR3 is TGTGCCAGCAGATCCCTAGGGGGCACGAACTATGGCTACACCTTC.